The 23 T cell receptor beta chains in this list originate from one sample, sequenced in a study of blood T cell repertoires in COVID-19. Clones were sequenced by immunoSEQ multiplex PCR, and TCRdb holds only the in-frame ones, with some missing. The sample consists of 65,000 or so clones, under 90% of them appearing once. The sequenced sample consisted of peripheral blood. The receptors were sampled from a man between 45 and 60 years old with active COVID-19.

V and J are TRBV5-1 and TRBJ2-1; 9 positions match TRBD1. The CDR3 covers 15 residues. Trimming took 3 bases from V and 8 from J; bases not matched to a gene: 9. Per the germline V gene, CDR1 is SGHRS and CDR2 is YFSETQ. CDR3 residues: CASSSFVGQGYEQFF. The CDR3, as DNA: TGCGCCAGCAGCTCGTTTGTGGGACAGGGATATGAGCAGTTCTTC.

This chain joins TRBV7-2 and TRBJ2-5; D call uncertain. V gave up 0 bases and J gave up 5 bases, with 13 bases separating them. Germline-derived CDR1 and CDR2 are SGHTA and FQGNSA. The CDR3 consists of 15 residues. Here the CDR3 DNA reads TGTGCCAGCAGCTTAGCGTCCGGGTCCGGGGAGACCCAGTACTTC. Protein: CASSLASGSGETQYF. The full variable domain, completed using reference TRBV7-2 and TRBJ2-5, is GAGVSQSPSNKVTEKGKDVELRCDPISGHTALYWYRQSLGQGLEFLIYFQGNSAPDKSGLPSDRFSAERTGGSVSTLTIQRTQQEDSAVYLCASSLASGSGETQYFGPGTRLLVL.

This chain links TRBV11-2 with TRBJ2-1; 7 bases match TRBD2. CDR1 and CDR2 (germline): SGHAT, FQNNGV. The CDR3 consists of 15 residues. V lost 1 base and J lost 4; bases outside the gene matches: 4. CDR3 nucleotide sequence: TGTGCCAGCAGCTTAGGGGCGGGGGTGTACAATGAGCAGTTCTTC. Residues: CASSLGAGVYNEQFF.

The J gene is TRBJ2-7, the V gene TRBV7-8; TRBD2 might be the D (6 bases). CDR1 and CDR2 (germline): SGHVS, FQNEAQ. Trimming took 3 bases from V and 9 from J, leaving 18 bases between them. There are 14 residues in the CDR3. The chain's CDR3 is CASSLGGGYLGQYF. As DNA, the CDR3 is TGTGCCAGCAGCTTGGGGGGAGGCTACCTTGGGCAGTACTTC.

The gene calls are TRBV27 and TRBJ2-1; D might be TRBD1 (6 bases). In germline, CDR1 is MNHEY, CDR2 SMNVEV (reference sequence). The CDR3 is 15 amino acids. Trimming cost V 6 bases and J 4 bases, with 16 bases left between them. DNA of the CDR3: TGTGCCAGCAGCTTGACAGGACGAGCATACAATGAGCAGTTCTTC. It yields the protein CASSLTGRAYNEQFF.

The V call is TRBV5-4, the J call TRBJ2-3, with unresolved D. The V gene lost 1 base and the J gene lost 3 bases, with 15 bases spanning the gap. There are 16 residues in the CDR3. CDR1 and CDR2 from the germline V gene are SGHNT and YYREEE (reference sequence). The CDR3 DNA sequence: TGTGCCAGCAGCTTGCCTATCTCTAGAGAAACAGATACGCAGTATTTT. Its protein is CASSLPISRETDTQYF. Full variable domain (outside the CDR3, taken from reference TRBV5-4 and TRBJ2-3): ETGVTQSPTHLIKTRGQQVTLRCSSQSGHNTVSWYQQALGQGPQFIFQYYREEENGRGNFPPRFSGLQFPNYSSELNVNALELDDSALYLCASSLPISRETDTQYFGPGTRLTVL.

CDR3: CASSKRPPSKMEQYF. The CDR3, as DNA: TGTGCCAGCAGCAAAAGGCCTCCTAGCAAGATGGAGCAGTACTTC. V gene TRBV21-1 combines with J gene TRBJ2-7; the table calls TRBD2, which could not be checked here. TRBV21-1 is a listed pseudogene. The CDR3 sequence is 15 residues long.

This chain links TRBV11-2 with TRBJ2-1, with 8 nucleotides matching TRBD2. The germline V gene has CDR1 SGHAT and CDR2 FQNNGV. The V segment lost 0 bases and the J segment 3 bases; nucleotides outside the gene matches: 4. The CDR3 consists of 16 residues. CDR3 DNA sequence: TGTGCCAGCAGCTTAGATAGTCTAGCGGGCTACAATGAGCAGTTCTTC. As protein: CASSLDSLAGYNEQFF.

This clone has just one count. The CDR3 loop is CASSYSTGSTDTQYF. Written as DNA, the CDR3 is TGTGCCAGCAGTTACTCGACAGGGAGCACAGATACGCAGTATTTT. V gene TRBV6-5 combines with J gene TRBJ2-3; 7 bases are a match to TRBD1. With V trimmed by 0 bases and J by 0 bases, 0 bases remained unmatched. The CDR3 contains 15 residues. The germline V gene has CDR1 MNHEY and CDR2 SVGAGI.

The chain recombines TRBV3-1 (or the pseudogene TRBV3-2) with TRBJ2-1, with 7 bases identical to TRBD2. The germline V gene encodes CDR1 LGHDT and CDR2 YNNKEL (reference sequence). The ends lost 5 bases at V and 0 bases at J; junction bases unmatched: 10. This CDR3 is built from 17 residues. In DNA form, the CDR3 reads TGTGCCAGCAGCTATACCATAAGCGGGGTCTCCTACAATGAGCAGTTCTTC. Translating gives CASSYTISGVSYNEQFF.

The CDR3 reads CASRQRGSGEQYF. CDR3 DNA sequence: TGTGCCAGCAGGCAGCGGGGTTCCGGCGAGCAGTACTTC. The V gene is TRBV3-1 (or the pseudogene TRBV3-2), the J gene TRBJ2-7; 7 positions agree with TRBD2. The V gene's germline CDR1 is LGHDT and CDR2 YNNKEL (reference sequence). With 6 bases clipped from V and 6 bases from J, the junction kept 8 bases outside the gene matches. This CDR3 contains 13 residues.

This clone has more than one count but fewer than ten. V and J are TRBV7-2 and TRBJ2-1, with 8 bases matching TRBD2. Looked up from germline, CDR1 is SGHTA and CDR2 is FQGNSA. Trimming removed 6 bases from V and 6 bases from J; junction bases left unmatched: 10. The CDR3 has 15 amino acids. CDR3: CASSSRGLVGNEQFF. The CDR3 bases are TGTGCCAGCAGTTCGCGGGGACTAGTGGGCAATGAGCAGTTCTTC.

The chain recombines TRBV2 with TRBJ2-3; 7 bases are shared with TRBD2. CDR3 size: 14 residues. V trimming: 4 bases; J trimming: 0 bases; junction bases outside the gene matches: 1. The germline V gene has CDR1 SNHLY and CDR2 FYNNEI. The CDR3 nucleotides are TGTGCCAGCAGTGGGGGGGGTAGCACAGATACGCAGTATTTT. Protein: CASSGGGSTDTQYF. Based on the CDR3 plus reference TRBV2 and TRBJ2-3, the full variable domain is EPEVTQTPSHQVTQMGQEVILRCVPISNHLYFYWYRQILGQKVEFLVSFYNNEISEKSEIFDDQFSVERPDGSNFTLKIRSTKLEDSAMYFCASSGGGSTDTQYFGPGTRLTVL.

The chain links TRBV23-1 to TRBJ2-4; weak D call: TRBD2 (6 bases). TRBV23-1 is reported as an ORF; its role is uncertain. V lost 10 bases, J lost 0 bases, and 13 bases lay in between. There are 14 residues in the CDR3. The CDR3 bases are TGCGCCACCGGACTATCTATAGCCAAAAACATTCAGTACTTC. As protein: CATGLSIAKNIQYF.

The V and J genes are TRBV4-3 and TRBJ2-4; tentatively, D is TRBD1 (6 bases). Germline-derived CDR1 and CDR2 are LGHNA and YSLEER. This CDR3 contains 13 residues. Trimming cost V 6 bases and J 5 bases, with 11 bases left between them. CDR3 sequence (DNA): TGCGCCAGCAGACAACAGGGCCAAAACATTCAGTACTTC. Protein sequence: CASRQQGQNIQYF.

The rearrangement joins TRBV19 to TRBJ1-2; D gene unclear. This CDR3 region has 11 residues. The germline V gene encodes CDR1 LNHDA and CDR2 SQIVND (reference sequence). Deletions cut 10 bases from V and 7 bases from J, with 13 bases between. In DNA, the CDR3 is TGTGCCACCAAGCGGGCAGTTGGCTACACCTTC. It specifies CATKRAVGYTF.

The chain couples TRBV19 to TRBJ1-6; a possible D gene is TRBD1 (6 bases). V was clipped by 7 bases and J by 10 bases, with 14 bases between them. The CDR3 extends over 13 amino acids. The germline gives CDR1 LNHDA, CDR2 SQIVND (reference sequence). CDR3 amino acids: CASMMGAGSPLHF. CDR3 DNA sequence: TGTGCCAGTATGATGGGGGCAGGATCACCCCTCCACTTT.

The chain couples TRBV14 to TRBJ1-4; D perhaps matches TRBD1 (6 bases). The CDR3 totals 18 residues. In germline, CDR1 is SGHDN, CDR2 FVKESK. Between the trimmed V and J ends, which lost 1 base and 14 bases, there was a span of 29 bases. CDR3 sequence reads: CASSQGSGHQGPPFRLFF. The CDR3 coding sequence is TGTGCCAGCAGCCAAGGATCCGGGCACCAGGGGCCCCCGTTTAGGCTGTTTTTT.

This clone was observed once. The rearrangement joins TRBV6-5 to TRBJ1-1; 7 bases map to TRBD1. Germline CDR1 is MNHEY and CDR2 is SVGAGI. Unmatched junction bases numbered 10, after V lost 7 bases and J lost 5 bases. The CDR3 is made up of 14 amino acids. Here the CDR3 DNA reads TGTGCCAGCACTGGACAGGCGGACGGGACTGAAGCTTTCTTT. It specifies CASTGQADGTEAFF.

In this sample, this clone turned up a few times. The chain has TRBV19 and TRBJ1-5; D is unresolved. The germline V gene encodes CDR1 LNHDA and CDR2 SQIVND (reference sequence). Deletions cut 7 bases from V and 8 bases from J, with 18 bases between. This CDR3 is built from 14 residues. The CDR3 sequence: CASKVSGEGKPQHF. DNA for the CDR3: TGTGCCAGTAAAGTTTCGGGAGAGGGCAAGCCCCAGCATTTT.

This chain connects TRBV5-1 to TRBJ2-3; perhaps TRBD2 as D (5 bases). There are 16 residues in the CDR3. Trimming shortened V by 0 bases and J by 0 bases, and 11 bases separated the two germline ends. Per the germline V gene, CDR1 is SGHRS and CDR2 is YFSETQ. CDR3 in DNA: TGCGCCAGCAGCTTGGATTTGGGCGGGAGCACAGATACGCAGTATTTT. Its translation: CASSLDLGGSTDTQYF.

This clone was seen just once. The rearrangement links TRBV5-4 to TRBJ1-6; maybe TRBD1 (5 bases). This CDR3 is 17 amino acids long. CDR1 is SGHNT, CDR2 YYREEE, per germline (reference sequence). V shed 6 bases and J shed 0 bases, with 16 bases lying between them. CDR3 nucleotides: TGTGCCAGCACCGTGGGGGGGGAGAGCTCCTATAATTCACCCCTCCACTTT. This translates into CASTVGGESSYNSPLHF.

The V and J genes are TRBV7-2 and TRBJ2-1; D is uncertain. The CDR3 sequence is 15 residues long. V was shortened by 1 base and J by 0 bases, with 7 bases between the two germline ends. Germline V gene sequence: CDR1 SGHTA, CDR2 FQGNSA. The CDR3 sequence: CASSLEFSSYNEQFF. For the CDR3, the DNA is TGTGCCAGCAGCTTAGAGTTTAGCTCCTACAATGAGCAGTTCTTC.